These 14 T cell receptor beta chains share one sample of origin, sequenced in a study of T cells in Graves' hyperthyroidism and ophthalmopathy. The source material, RNA transcripts, was used to amplify TCR beta CDR3 regions. A first-round RT-PCR of the TCR CDR3 used the HTBI primer set. Via MiXCR, TCRdb re-called the multiplex PCR reads, giving one row per CDR3 protein. The sample carries some 490,000 distinct CDR3 sequences, about 20% recorded once. Sequencing was done on a sample of blood. Receptors were obtained from a woman aged 70-85 years with Graves' ophthalmopathy.

This clonotype has only a few counts. The chain combines TRBV12-3 or TRBV12-4 with TRBJ2-3; TRBD2 agrees at 9 bases. The CDR3 length is 15 residues. The V and J ends lost 5 bases and 3 bases, in that order; junction bases with no gene match: 6. DNA for the CDR3: TGTGCCAGCAGTGATAGCGGGAGAGGGACAGATACGCAGTATTTT. Translating gives CASSDSGRGTDTQYF.

This rearrangement joins TRBV5-1 to TRBJ2-7, with D maybe TRBD1 (5 bases). The CDR3 sequence is 14 residues long. CDR1 is SGHRS, CDR2 YFSETQ, per germline. Trimming cost V 0 bases and J 7 bases, with 14 bases left between them. CDR3 sequence: CASSLEQAVGEQYF. The CDR3 DNA follows: TGCGCCAGCAGCTTGGAACAGGCAGTGGGGGAGCAGTACTTC.

The chain couples TRBV7-2 to TRBJ2-1; TRBD2 matches at 12 bases. Unmatched junction bases numbered 9, after V lost 5 bases and J lost 10 bases. The germline CDR1 and CDR2 sequences are SGHTA and FQGNSA. The CDR3 is 15 residues long. CDR3 coding DNA: TGTGCCAGCAGCCCGAGCGGACTAGCGGGAAGGGAGCAGTTCTTC. Protein sequence: CASSPSGLAGREQFF.

Only a few counts were recorded for this clonotype. The V gene is TRBV7-2, the J gene TRBJ1-2; tentative D call: TRBD1 (5 bases). Germline V gene lookup returns CDR1 SGHTA and CDR2 FQGNSA. The CDR3 totals 17 residues. With 5 bases removed from V and 3 bases from J, the gap between germline ends came to 22 bases. The CDR3 region has the DNA TGTGCCAGCAGCACTAACCTAGCGCAGGGTTTTGACTATGGCTACACCTTC. Its translation is CASSTNLAQGFDYGYTF.

The rearrangement links TRBV15 to TRBJ1-5; D is ambiguous. With 5 bases removed from V and 4 bases from J, the gap between germline ends came to 9 bases. The germline gives CDR1 LNHNV, CDR2 YYDKDF (reference sequence). The CDR3 has 13 amino acids. The CDR3 protein is CATSRALNQPQHF. Written as DNA, the CDR3 is TGTGCCACCAGCCGGGCTTTAAATCAGCCCCAGCATTTT. The entire variable domain, with the rest obtained from reference TRBV15 and TRBJ1-5, is as follows: DAMVIQNPRYQVTQFGKPVTLSCSQTLNHNVMYWYQQKSSQAPKLLFHYYDKDFNNEADTPDNFQSRRPNTSFCFLDIRSPGLGDTAMYLCATSRALNQPQHFGDGTRLSIL.

The chain joins TRBV4-1 to TRBJ2-3, with 9 nucleotides matching TRBD2. The CDR3 extends over 13 amino acids. Germline lookup yields CDR1 MGHRA and CDR2 YSYEKL. V trimming: 3 bases; J trimming: 9 bases; junction bases outside the gene matches: 4. The CDR3 reads CASSQDLAGTQYF. CDR3 nucleotide sequence: TGCGCCAGCAGCCAGGACCTAGCGGGAACGCAGTATTTT.

CDR3 region: CASSQGLADTEQFF. DNA for the CDR3: TGCGCCAGCAGCCAAGGCCTAGCCGACACTGAGCAGTTCTTC. The chain recombines TRBV4-3 with TRBJ2-1; a possible D gene is TRBD2 (5 bases). Germline CDR1 and CDR2: LGHNA and YSLEER. The CDR3 has 14 amino acids. The ends were cut back, 1 base at V and 9 bases at J, with 13 bases in the middle.

Only a few counts were recorded for this clonotype. The rearrangement links TRBV18 to TRBJ1-4; D unresolved. The CDR3 is 15 residues long. The ends were cut back, 1 base at V and 4 bases at J, with 10 bases in the middle. In germline, CDR1 is KGHSH, CDR2 LQKENI. As DNA, the CDR3 is TGTGCCAGCTCACCACGGGAGGCTCTTAATGAAAAACTGTTTTTT. Its translation: CASSPREALNEKLFF.

This clonotype was seen only a few times. The gene calls are TRBV6-2 or TRBV6-3 and TRBJ2-1; 12 nucleotides match TRBD2. This CDR3 is 16 amino acids long. J gave up 6 bases and V 8 bases, and 11 bases lay outside the gene matches. Germline V lookup: CDR1 MNHEY, CDR2 SVGEGT. This chain's CDR3 is CASDRLAGAAGNEQFF. CDR3 DNA sequence: TGTGCCAGCGATAGACTAGCGGGAGCTGCCGGCAATGAGCAGTTCTTC.

The chain employs TRBV10-3 and TRBJ2-3; the match to TRBD2 covers 8 bases. The CDR3 runs to 13 residues. V lost 6 bases, J lost 5 bases, and 4 bases stayed unmatched. Germline V lookup: CDR1 ENHRY, CDR2 SYGVKD. The CDR3, as DNA: TGTGCCATCAGAGGACTAGCCGGAGATACGCAGTATTTT. Translated: CAIRGLAGDTQYF.

This clonotype was observed many times. The V call is TRBV3-1, the J call TRBJ1-5; D unclear. Trimming cost V 5 bases and J 3 bases, with 11 bases left between them. Per germline, CDR1 LGHDT and CDR2 YNNKEL (reference sequence). There are 14 residues in the CDR3. Here the CDR3 DNA reads TGTGCCAGCAGCTCACAGCTGTTCAATCAGCCCCAGCATTTT. Its translation: CASSSQLFNQPQHF.

This clonotype has at least ten counts. The chain combines TRBV12-3 or TRBV12-4 with TRBJ1-1, with a tentative D call TRBD1 (5 bases). This CDR3 has 13 amino acids. V lost 5 bases, J lost 4 bases, and 11 bases lay in between. The CDR3 DNA is TGTGCCAGCAGTCAAACGAGGGGCACTGAAGCTTTCTTT. Amino acid sequence: CASSQTRGTEAFF.

This chain connects TRBV3-1 to TRBJ1-5; TRBD1 matches at 9 bases. The germline V gene encodes CDR1 LGHDT and CDR2 YNNKEL (reference sequence). This CDR3 has 14 residues. The trim removed 5 bases at V and 9 bases at J, leaving 8 bases unmatched. CDR3 loop: CASSATGGNGPQHF. The CDR3 DNA sequence: TGTGCCAGCAGCGCGACAGGGGGTAACGGGCCCCAGCATTTT.

Written as DNA, the CDR3 is TGTGCCAGCAGCCGTCTCAGGGGTGTAGCGGGGGACAATGAGCAGTTCTTC. This codes for CASSRLRGVAGDNEQFF. The chain recombines TRBV9 with TRBJ2-1; 9 bases line up with TRBD2. The V segment lost 4 bases and the J segment 5 bases; nucleotides outside the gene matches: 13. From germline, CDR1 is SGDLS and CDR2 YYNGEE. This CDR3 has 17 residues.